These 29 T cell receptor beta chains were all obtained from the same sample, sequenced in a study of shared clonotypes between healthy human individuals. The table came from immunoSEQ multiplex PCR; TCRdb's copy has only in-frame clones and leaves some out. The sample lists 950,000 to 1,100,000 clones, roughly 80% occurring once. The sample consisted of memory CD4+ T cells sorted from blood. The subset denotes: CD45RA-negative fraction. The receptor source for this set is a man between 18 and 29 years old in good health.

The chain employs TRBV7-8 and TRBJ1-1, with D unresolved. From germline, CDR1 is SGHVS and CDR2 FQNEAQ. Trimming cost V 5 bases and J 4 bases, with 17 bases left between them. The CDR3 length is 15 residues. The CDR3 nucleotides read TGTGCCAGCAGCCCACTGATCTCGAAGGGCACTGAAGCTTTCTTT. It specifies CASSPLISKGTEAFF.

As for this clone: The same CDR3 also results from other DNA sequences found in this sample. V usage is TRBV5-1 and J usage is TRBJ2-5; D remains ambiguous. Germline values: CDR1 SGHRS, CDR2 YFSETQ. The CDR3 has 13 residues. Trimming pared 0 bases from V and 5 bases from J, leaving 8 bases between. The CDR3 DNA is TGCGCCAGCAGCTTGGGCCTAGAGGAGACCCAGTACTTC. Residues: CASSLGLEETQYF.

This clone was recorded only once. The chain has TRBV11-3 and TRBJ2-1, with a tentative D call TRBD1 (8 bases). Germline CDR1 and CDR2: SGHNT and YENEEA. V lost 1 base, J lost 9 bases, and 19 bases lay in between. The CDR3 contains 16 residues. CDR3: CASSLGPGGGRSEQFF. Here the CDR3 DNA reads TGTGCCAGCAGCTTAGGGCCAGGGGGCGGGAGAAGTGAGCAGTTCTTC.

The CDR3 DNA sequence: TGTGCAAGTCGCCCCAGGGGAACAGTGTACACTGAAGCTTTCTTT. Amino acids: CASRPRGTVYTEAFF. The rearrangement uses TRBV12-2 and TRBJ1-1; the table assigns TRBD1, which was not confirmed against the DNA. TRBV12-2 is a pseudogene. The CDR3 is 15 residues long.

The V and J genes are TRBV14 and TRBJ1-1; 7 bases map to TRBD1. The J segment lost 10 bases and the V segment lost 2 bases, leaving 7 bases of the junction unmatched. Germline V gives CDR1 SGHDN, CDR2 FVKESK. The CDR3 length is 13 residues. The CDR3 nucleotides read TGTGCCAGCAGCCAAAACAGGGGACTGGGAGCTTTCTTT. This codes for CASSQNRGLGAFF.

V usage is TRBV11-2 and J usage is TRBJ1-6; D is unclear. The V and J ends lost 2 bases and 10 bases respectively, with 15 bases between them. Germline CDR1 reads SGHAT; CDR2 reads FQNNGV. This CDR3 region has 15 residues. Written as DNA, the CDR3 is TGTGCCAGCAGCTTACTATCACAATCGAACTCACCCCTCCACTTT. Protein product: CASSLLSQSNSPLHF. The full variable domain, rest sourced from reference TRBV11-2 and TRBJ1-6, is EAGVAQSPRYKIIEKRQSVAFWCNPISGHATLYWYQQILGQGPKLLIQFQNNGVVDDSQLPKDRFSAERLKGVDSTLKIQPAKLEDSAVYLCASSLLSQSNSPLHFGNGTRLTVT.

The CDR3 nucleotides read TGTGCCAGCACCCTGGGCCGGCGCACCGGGGAGCTGTTTTTT. As protein: CASTLGRRTGELFF. This sequence joins TRBV7-2 and TRBJ2-2; unclear D gene. From germline, CDR1 is SGHTA and CDR2 FQGNSA. V dropped 7 bases and J dropped 4 bases, with 13 bases sitting between them. The CDR3 runs 14 residues.

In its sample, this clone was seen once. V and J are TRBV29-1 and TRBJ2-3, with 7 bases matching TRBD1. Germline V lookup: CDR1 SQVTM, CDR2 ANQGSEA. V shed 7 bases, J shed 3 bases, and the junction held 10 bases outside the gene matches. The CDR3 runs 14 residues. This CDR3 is CSAGTGTATDTQYF. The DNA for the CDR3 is TGCAGCGCGGGCACCGGGACAGCTACAGATACGCAGTATTTT.

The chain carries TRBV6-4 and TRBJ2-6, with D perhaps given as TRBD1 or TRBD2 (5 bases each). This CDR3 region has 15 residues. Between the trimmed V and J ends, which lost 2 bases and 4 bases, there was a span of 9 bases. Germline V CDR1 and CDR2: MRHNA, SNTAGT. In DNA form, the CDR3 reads TGTGCCAGCAGTGACAATAGGGACGGGGCCAACGTCCTGACTTTC. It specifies CASSDNRDGANVLTF.

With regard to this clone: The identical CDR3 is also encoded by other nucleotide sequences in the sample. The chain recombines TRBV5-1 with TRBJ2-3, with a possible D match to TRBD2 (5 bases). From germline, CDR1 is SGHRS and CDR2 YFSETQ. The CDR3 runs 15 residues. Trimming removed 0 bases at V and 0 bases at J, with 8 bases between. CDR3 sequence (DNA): TGCGCCAGCAGCTTGGAAGCGGCTAGCACAGATACGCAGTATTTT. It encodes CASSLEAASTDTQYF.

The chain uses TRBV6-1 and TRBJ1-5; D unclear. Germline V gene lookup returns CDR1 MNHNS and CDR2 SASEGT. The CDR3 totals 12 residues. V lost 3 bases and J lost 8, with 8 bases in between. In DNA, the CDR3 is TGTGCCAGCAGTGAGCCGCAAGAGCCCCAGCATTTT. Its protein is CASSEPQEPQHF.

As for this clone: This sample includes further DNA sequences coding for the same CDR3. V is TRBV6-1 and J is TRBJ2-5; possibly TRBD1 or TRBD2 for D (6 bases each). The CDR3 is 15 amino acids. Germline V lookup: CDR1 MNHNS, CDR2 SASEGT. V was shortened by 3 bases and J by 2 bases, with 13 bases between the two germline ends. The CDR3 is CASSEGGRGQETQYF. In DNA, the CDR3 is TGTGCCAGCAGTGAGGGGGGCCGAGGACAAGAGACCCAGTACTTC.

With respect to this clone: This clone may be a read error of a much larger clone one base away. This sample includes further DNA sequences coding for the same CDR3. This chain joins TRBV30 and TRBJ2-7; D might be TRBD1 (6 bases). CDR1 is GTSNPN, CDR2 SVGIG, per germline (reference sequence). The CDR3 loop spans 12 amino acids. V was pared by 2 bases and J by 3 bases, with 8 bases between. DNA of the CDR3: TGTGCCTGGAGTCAACAGGGCTACGAGCAGTACTTC. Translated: CAWSQQGYEQYF.

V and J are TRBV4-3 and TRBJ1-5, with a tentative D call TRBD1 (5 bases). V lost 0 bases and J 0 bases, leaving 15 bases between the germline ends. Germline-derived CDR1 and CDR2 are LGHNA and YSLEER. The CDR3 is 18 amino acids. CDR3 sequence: CASSQDSPGTDSNQPQHF. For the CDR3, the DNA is TGCGCCAGCAGCCAAGATAGTCCAGGGACCGATAGCAATCAGCCCCAGCATTTT.

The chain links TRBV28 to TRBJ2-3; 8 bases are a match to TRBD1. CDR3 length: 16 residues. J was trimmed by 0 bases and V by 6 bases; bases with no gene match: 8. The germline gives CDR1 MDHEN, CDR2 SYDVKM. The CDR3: CASRDRDRTSTDTQYF. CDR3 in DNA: TGTGCCAGCAGGGACAGGGACCGAACTAGCACAGATACGCAGTATTTT.

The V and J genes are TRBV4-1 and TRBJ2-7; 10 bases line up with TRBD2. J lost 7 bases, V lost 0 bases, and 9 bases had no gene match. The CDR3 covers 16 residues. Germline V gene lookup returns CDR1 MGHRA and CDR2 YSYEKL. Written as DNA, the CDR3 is TGCGCCAGCAGCCAAGATCGGGCTAGCGGGGGCCAGGAGCAGTACTTC. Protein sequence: CASSQDRASGGQEQYF.

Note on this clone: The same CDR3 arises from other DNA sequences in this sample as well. This CDR3 reads CASSLAVAGGLLEQYF. CDR3 in DNA: TGTGCCAGCAGCTTAGCGGTAGCGGGGGGCCTGTTGGAGCAGTACTTC. The chain is built from TRBV11-2 and TRBJ2-7; 10 bases line up with TRBD2. Germline CDR1 is SGHAT and CDR2 is FQNNGV. The CDR3 loop spans 16 amino acids. J gave up 7 bases and V 1 base, and 10 bases lay outside the gene matches.

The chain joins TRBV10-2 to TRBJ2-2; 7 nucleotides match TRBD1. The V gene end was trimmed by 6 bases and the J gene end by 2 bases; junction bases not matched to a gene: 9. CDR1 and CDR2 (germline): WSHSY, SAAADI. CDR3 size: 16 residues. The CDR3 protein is CASSLAGTANTGELFF. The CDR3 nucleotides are TGCGCCAGCAGCCTCGCCGGGACAGCAAACACCGGGGAGCTGTTTTTT.

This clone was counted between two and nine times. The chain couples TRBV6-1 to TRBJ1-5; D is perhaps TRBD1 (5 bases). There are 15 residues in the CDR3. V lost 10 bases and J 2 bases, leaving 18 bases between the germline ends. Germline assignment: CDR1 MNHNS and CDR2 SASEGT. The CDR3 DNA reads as TGTGCCACTGGGGGGGACCCCTGGGGCAATCAGCCCCAGCATTTT. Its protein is CATGGDPWGNQPQHF.

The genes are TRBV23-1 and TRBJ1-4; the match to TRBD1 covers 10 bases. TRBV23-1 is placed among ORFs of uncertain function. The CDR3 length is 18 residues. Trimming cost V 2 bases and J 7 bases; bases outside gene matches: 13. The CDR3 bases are TGCGCCAGCAGTCAAGTAGACAGGGGGCCTGACGGTACTGAAAAACTGTTTTTT. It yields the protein CASSQVDRGPDGTEKLFF.

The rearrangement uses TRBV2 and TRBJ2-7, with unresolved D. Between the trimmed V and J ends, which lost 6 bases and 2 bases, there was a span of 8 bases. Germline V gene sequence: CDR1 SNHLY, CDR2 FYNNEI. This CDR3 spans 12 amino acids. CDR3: CASRSQTYEQYF. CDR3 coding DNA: TGTGCCAGCAGGAGTCAGACCTACGAGCAGTACTTC. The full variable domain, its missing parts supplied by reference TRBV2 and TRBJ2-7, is EPEVTQTPSHQVTQMGQEVILRCVPISNHLYFYWYRQILGQKVEFLVSFYNNEISEKSEIFDDQFSVERPDGSNFTLKIRSTKLEDSAMYFCASRSQTYEQYFGPGTRLTVT.

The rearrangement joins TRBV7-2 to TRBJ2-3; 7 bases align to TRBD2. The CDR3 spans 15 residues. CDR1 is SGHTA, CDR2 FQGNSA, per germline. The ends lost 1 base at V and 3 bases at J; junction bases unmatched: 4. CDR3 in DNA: TGTGCCAGCAGCTTAGACGGACTAGAGACAGATACGCAGTATTTT. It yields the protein CASSLDGLETDTQYF.

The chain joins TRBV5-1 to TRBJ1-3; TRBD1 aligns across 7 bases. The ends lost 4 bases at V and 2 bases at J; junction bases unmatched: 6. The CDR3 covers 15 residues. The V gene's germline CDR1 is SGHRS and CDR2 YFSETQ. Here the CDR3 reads CASSPEGAPGNTIYF. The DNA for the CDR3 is TGCGCCAGCAGCCCCGAGGGGGCACCTGGAAACACCATATATTTT.

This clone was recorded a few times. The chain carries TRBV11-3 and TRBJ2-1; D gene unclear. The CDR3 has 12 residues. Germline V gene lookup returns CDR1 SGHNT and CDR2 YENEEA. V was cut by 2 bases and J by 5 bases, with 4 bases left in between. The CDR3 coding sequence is TGTGCCAGCAGCTTACAGAACAATGAGCAGTTCTTC. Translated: CASSLQNNEQFF.

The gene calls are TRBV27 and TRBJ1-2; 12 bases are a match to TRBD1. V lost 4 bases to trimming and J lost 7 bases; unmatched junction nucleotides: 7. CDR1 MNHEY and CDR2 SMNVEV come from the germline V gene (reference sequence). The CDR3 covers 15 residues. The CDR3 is CASSSTGTGGFGYTF. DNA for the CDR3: TGTGCCAGCAGTTCGACCGGGACAGGGGGCTTTGGCTACACCTTC.

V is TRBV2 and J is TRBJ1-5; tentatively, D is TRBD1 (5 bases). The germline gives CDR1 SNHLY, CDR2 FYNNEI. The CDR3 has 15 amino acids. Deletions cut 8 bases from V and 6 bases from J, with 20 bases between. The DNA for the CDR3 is TGTGCCAGCTCCACAAATCTAGGGAGGGGTCAGCCCCAGCATTTT. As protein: CASSTNLGRGQPQHF.

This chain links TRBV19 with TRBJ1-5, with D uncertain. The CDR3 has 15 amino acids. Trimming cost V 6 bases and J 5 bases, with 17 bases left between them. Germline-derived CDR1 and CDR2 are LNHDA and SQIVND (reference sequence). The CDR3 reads CASRETPTYHQPQHF. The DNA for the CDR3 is TGTGCCAGTAGGGAAACACCCACCTATCATCAGCCCCAGCATTTT.

The CDR3 nucleotides are TGTGCCAGCAGCCCGACAGGGGGCCGGACGAACACTGAAGCTTTCTTT. It specifies CASSPTGGRTNTEAFF. This sequence joins TRBV7-8 and TRBJ1-1; 10 nucleotides align to TRBD1. V gave up 5 bases and J gave up 1 base; unmatched junction bases: 7. Germline V gene sequence: CDR1 SGHVS, CDR2 FQNEAQ. The CDR3 extends over 16 amino acids.

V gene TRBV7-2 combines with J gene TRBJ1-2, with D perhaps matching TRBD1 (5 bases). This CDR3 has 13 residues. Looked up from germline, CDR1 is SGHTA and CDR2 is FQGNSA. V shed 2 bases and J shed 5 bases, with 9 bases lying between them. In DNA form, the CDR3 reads TGTGCCAGCAGCTTATCAGGGTCTTATGGCTACACCTTC. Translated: CASSLSGSYGYTF.